The clone carrying this T cell receptor beta chain was picked up a small number of times. What it binds is unknown. This CDR3 has 13 residues. The V end lost 8 bases, the J end lost 6 bases, and 16 bases lay between the germline ends. CDR1 is MNHEY, CDR2 SVGEGT, per germline. The data are from a study of spatial heterogeneity in lung cancer. Study information: In raw reads, more than eight appearances on average were recorded for each unique TCR and UMI combination.

Time point reported: sample taken at primary tumor resection. Material for sequencing was whole RNA from tumor, nontumor lung or frozen PBMC, left unsorted. A unique molecular identifier was carried by every single TCR cDNA molecule. TCRdb used MiXCR to reprocess the 5' RACE reads, holding one entry per CDR3 protein. Of about 90,000 distinct CDR3 sequences listed, approximately 8.2% are singletons. Findings and limits, study-wide: In blood, ubiquitous expanded tumor TCRs appeared more at resection than follow-up.

The sequenced sample was PBMCs, obtained at surgery. The rearrangement uses TRBV6-2 or TRBV6-3 and TRBJ1-1; D might be TRBD1 (6 bases). The receptor comes from a male donor with early-stage non-small cell lung cancer. CDR3 DNA: TGTGCCAGCGGCTCTTGGGAGGGGGCTGAAGCTTTCTTT. It translates to CASGSWEGAEAFF.